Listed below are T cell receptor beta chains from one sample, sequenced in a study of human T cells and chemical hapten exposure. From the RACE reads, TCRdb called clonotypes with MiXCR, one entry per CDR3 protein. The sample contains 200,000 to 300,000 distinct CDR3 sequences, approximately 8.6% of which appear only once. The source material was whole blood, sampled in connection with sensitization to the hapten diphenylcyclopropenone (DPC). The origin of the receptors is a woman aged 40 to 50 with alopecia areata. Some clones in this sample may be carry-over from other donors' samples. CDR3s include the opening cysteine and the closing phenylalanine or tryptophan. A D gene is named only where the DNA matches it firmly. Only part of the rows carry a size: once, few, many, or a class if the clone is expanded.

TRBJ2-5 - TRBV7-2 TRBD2 CASSPRGGRETQYF TGTGCCAGCAGCCCCCGGGGGGGTAGAGAGACCCAGTACTTC
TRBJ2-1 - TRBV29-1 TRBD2 CSVLWEGYEQFF TGCAGCGTTCTCTGGGAGGGCTATGAGCAGTTCTTC
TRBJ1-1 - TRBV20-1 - CSAIGFPGAEAFF TGCAGCGCTATTGGTTTTCCGGGCGCTGAAGCTTTCTTT
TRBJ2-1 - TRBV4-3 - CASSLAFVGSSYNEQFF TGCGCCAGCAGCCTTGCCTTTGTTGGGAGCTCCTACAATGAGCAGTTCTTC
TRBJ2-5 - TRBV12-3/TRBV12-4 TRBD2 CASSQDGRGPETQYF TGTGCCAGCAGCCAAGATGGGAGGGGCCCAGAGACCCAGTACTTC
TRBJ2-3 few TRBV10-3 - CATTSSGTDTQYF TGTGCCACTACTAGCTCAGGGACAGATACGCAGTATTTT
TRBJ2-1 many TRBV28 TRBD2 CASSSPTSGRNEQFF TGTGCCAGCAGTTCGCCGACTAGCGGGAGGAACGAGCAGTTCTTC
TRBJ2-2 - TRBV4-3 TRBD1 CASSLRTGTGELFF TGCGCCAGCAGCCTTCGGACAGGCACCGGGGAGCTGTTTTTT
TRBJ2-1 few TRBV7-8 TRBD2 CASSFGGAGAAYNEQFF TGTGCCAGCAGCTTTGGGGGAGCGGGAGCTGCCTACAATGAGCAGTTCTTC
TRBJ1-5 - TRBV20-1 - CSASAGLQPQHF TGCAGTGCTAGCGCAGGGCTTCAGCCCCAGCATTTT
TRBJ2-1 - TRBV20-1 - CSARTSHEQFF TGCAGTGCAAGGACCTCGCATGAGCAGTTCTTC
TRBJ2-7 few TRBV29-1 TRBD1 CSVGTGGVYEQYF TGCAGCGTCGGGACAGGGGGTGTCTACGAGCAGTACTTC
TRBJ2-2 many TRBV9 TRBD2 CASSVDPGRAGELFF TGTGCCAGCAGCGTAGATCCAGGGAGGGCCGGGGAGCTGTTTTTT